This TCR beta chain is drawn from a study of Graves' ophthalmopathy and Graves' hyperthyroidism. Trimming took 0 bases from V and 4 from J; bases not matched to a gene: 8. The CDR3 covers 16 residues. CDR1 and CDR2 from the germline V gene are LGHNA and YNFKEQ. The evidence that diagnosis relied on was clinical symptoms, serum thyroxine, TRAb, thyroid ultrasound and orbital computed tomography. This clonotype has a handful of counts. Amplification from RNA transcripts yielded the TCR beta CDR3 regions. An initial RT-PCR round employing HTBI primers preceded a second-round multiplex PCR. TCRdb recomputed calls from the multiplex PCR reads with MiXCR, one row per CDR3 protein. This table holds over a million distinct CDR3 sequences, roughly 35% found once.

What was sequenced was peripheral blood or thyroid tissue (not recorded which). The chain carries TRBV4-2 and TRBJ1-1; 7 bases fit TRBD1. The clonotype was recovered from an adult man with Graves' hyperthyroidism. CDR3 bases: TGTGCCAGCAGCCAAGATCGGCAGGGGGTAGGCACTGAAGCTTTCTTT. Translated: CASSQDRQGVGTEAFF.